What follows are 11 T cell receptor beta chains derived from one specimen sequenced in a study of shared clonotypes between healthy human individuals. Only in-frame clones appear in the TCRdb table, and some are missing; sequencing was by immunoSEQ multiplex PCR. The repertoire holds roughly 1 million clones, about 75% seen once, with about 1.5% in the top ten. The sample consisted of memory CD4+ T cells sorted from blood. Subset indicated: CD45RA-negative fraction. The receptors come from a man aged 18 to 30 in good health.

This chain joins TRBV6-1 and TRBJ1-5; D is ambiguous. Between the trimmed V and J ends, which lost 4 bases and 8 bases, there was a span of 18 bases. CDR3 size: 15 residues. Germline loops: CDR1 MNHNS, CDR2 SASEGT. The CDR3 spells CASSALGPFSEPQHF. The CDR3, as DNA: TGTGCCAGCAGTGCCTTGGGTCCCTTTTCTGAGCCCCAGCATTTT.

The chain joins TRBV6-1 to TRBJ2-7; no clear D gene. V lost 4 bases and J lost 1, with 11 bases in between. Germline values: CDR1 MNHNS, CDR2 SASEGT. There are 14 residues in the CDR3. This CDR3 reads CASSVLDWSYEQYF. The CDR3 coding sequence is TGTGCCAGCAGTGTCCTTGACTGGTCCTACGAGCAGTACTTC.

The CDR3 reads CASSYSVLAYEQYF. In nucleotides, the CDR3 is TGTGCCAGCAGTTACTCGGTACTAGCCTACGAGCAGTACTTC. This chain uses TRBV6-6 with TRBJ2-7, with D tentatively TRBD2 (5 bases). There are 14 residues in the CDR3. Germline V gene sequence: CDR1 MNHNY, CDR2 SVGAGI (reference sequence). The ends were cut back, 0 bases at V and 2 bases at J, with 8 bases in the middle.

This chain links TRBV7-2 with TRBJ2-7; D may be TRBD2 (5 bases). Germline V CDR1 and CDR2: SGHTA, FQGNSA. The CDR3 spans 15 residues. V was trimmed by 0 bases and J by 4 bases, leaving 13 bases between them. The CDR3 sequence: CASSLALGVGYEQYF. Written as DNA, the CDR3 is TGTGCCAGCAGCTTAGCGCTCGGGGTTGGTTACGAGCAGTACTTC.

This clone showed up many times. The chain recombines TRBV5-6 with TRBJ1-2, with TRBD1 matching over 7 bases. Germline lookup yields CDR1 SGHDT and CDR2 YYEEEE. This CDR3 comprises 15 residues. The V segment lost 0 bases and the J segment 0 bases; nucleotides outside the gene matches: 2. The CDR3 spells CASSLVTGSNYGYTF. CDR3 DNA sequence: TGTGCCAGCAGCTTGGTGACAGGGTCTAACTATGGCTACACCTTC.

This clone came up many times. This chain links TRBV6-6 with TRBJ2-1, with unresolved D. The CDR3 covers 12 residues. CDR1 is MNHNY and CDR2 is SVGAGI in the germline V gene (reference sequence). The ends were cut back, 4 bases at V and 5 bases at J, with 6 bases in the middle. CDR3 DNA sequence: TGTGCCAGCAGTTCCACGAACAATGAGCAGTTCTTC. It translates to CASSSTNNEQFF.

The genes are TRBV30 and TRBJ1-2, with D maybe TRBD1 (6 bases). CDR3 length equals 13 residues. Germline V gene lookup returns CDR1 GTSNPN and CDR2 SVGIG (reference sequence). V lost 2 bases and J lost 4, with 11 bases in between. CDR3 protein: CAWSIQGGYGYTF. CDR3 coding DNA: TGTGCCTGGAGTATACAGGGAGGCTATGGCTACACCTTC.

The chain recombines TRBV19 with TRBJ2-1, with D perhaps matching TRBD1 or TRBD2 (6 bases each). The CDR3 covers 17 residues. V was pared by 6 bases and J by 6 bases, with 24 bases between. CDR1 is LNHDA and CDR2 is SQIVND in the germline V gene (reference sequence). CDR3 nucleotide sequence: TGTGCCAGTAGGGGGACAAGGGGCCTGGAGGGGTCCAATGAGCAGTTCTTC. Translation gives CASRGTRGLEGSNEQFF.

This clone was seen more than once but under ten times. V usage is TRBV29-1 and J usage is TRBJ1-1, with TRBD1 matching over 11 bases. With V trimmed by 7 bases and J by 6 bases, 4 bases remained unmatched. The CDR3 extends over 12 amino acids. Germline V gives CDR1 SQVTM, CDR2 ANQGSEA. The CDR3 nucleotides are TGCAGCGGCGGACAGGGGGCCTCTGAAGCTTTCTTT. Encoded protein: CSGGQGASEAFF.

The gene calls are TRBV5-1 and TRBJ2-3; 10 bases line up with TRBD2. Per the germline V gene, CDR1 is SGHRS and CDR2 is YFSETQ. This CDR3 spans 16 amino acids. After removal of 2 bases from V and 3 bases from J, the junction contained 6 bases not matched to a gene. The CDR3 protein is CASSLIAGGGTDTQYF. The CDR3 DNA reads TGCGCCAGCAGCTTAATAGCGGGAGGTGGAACAGATACGCAGTATTTT. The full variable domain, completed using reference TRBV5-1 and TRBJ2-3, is KAGVTQTPRYLIKTRGQQVTLSCSPISGHRSVSWYQQTPGQGLQFLFEYFSETQRNKGNFPGRFSGRQFSNSRSEMNVSTLELGDSALYLCASSLIAGGGTDTQYFGPGTRLTVL.

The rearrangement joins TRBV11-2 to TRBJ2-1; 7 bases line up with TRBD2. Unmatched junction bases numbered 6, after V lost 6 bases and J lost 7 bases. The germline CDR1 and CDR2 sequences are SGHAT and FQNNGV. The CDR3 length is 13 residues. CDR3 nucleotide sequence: TGTGCCAGCAGAAGCGGGACTGGGAATGAGCAGTTCTTC. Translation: CASRSGTGNEQFF.